The clone carrying this T cell receptor (beta chain) has just one count. Its specificity is unknown. Germline-derived CDR1 and CDR2 are KGHSH and LQKENI. The CDR3 loop spans 13 amino acids. Trimming removed 4 bases from V and 5 bases from J, with 10 bases in between. TCR alpha and TCR beta cDNA libraries carrying sample barcodes and UMIs were produced by 5'RACE using constant-segment primers. MiXCR, run by TCRdb on the 5' RACE reads, gives a single entry per CDR3 protein. The sample lists a few hundred thousand distinct CDR3 sequences, about 20% seen once, with 7% to 9% in the top ten. The entry originates in a study of T-cell memory formation after mild COVID-19. Study conclusions and caveats: Mainly in CM and EM were contracting CD4+ clones; CD8+ were in EMRA. Later expanders leaned CD4+, whereas day 15 to 85 contracting clones were balanced CD4/CD8.

The origin of this receptor is an adult woman who had mild COVID-19 (a few samples of this study predate the infection). Cell type and time point are not known. Sequenced input: PBMCs or a T cell subset sorted from them (not recorded which). This chain connects TRBV18 to TRBJ2-3, with D tentatively TRBD1 (5 bases). CDR3 residues: CASSQGFGDTQYF. The CDR3 DNA reads as TGTGCCAGCTCACAGGGGTTCGGAGATACGCAGTATTTT. Based on the CDR3 plus reference TRBV18 and TRBJ2-3, the full variable domain is NAGVMQNPRHLVRRRGQEARLRCSPMKGHSHVYWYRQLPEEGLKFMVYLQKENIIDESGMPKERFSAEFPKEGPSILRIQQVVRGDSAAYFCASSQGFGDTQYFGPGTRLTVL.